The 8 T cell receptor beta chains below all came from one sample that was sequenced in a study of T cells expressing NK-cell markers. TCRdb reprocessed the 5' RACE reads; each CDR3 protein has one entry and no DNA is given. Found here are approximately 460,000 distinct CDR3 sequences; the top ten clones hold 6% to 9.5%. The sequencing sample was made of blood T cells: a sorted CD56 or NKG2C T cell subset, CD4+ or CD8+ T cells, or bulk PBMC T cells (not recorded which). These receptors came from a woman between 18 and 70 years old in good health.

The chain is built from TRBV12-3 or TRBV12-4 and TRBJ2-1. This CDR3 region has 14 residues. CDR3 sequence: CASTTRALYNEQFF.

V gene TRBV20-1 combines with J gene TRBJ2-5; TCRdb's D gene call, TRBD1, goes unchecked for lack of DNA. Per germline, CDR1 DFQATT and CDR2 SNEGSKA (reference sequence). CDR3 size: 15 residues. CDR3 protein: CSASPVWDRKETQYF.

The chain is built from TRBV5-1 and TRBJ2-3; TCRdb reports TRBD2, a call that lacks DNA to check it against. In germline, CDR1 is SGHRS, CDR2 YFSETQ. This CDR3 contains 14 residues. The CDR3 sequence: CASQKSAGADTQYF.

The V gene is TRBV25-1, the J gene TRBJ1-2; the TRBD1 assignment by TCRdb is unverifiable without DNA. The germline gives CDR1 MGHDK, CDR2 SYGVNS. The CDR3 covers 13 residues. CDR3 sequence: CASSGIDRYGYTF.

V is TRBV12-3 or TRBV12-4 and J is TRBJ1-2. The CDR3 runs 13 residues. This CDR3 is CASSLFGNYGYTF.

The chain's CDR3 is CSAKTSGRTTDTQYF. The V call is TRBV20-1, the J call TRBJ2-3; TCRdb gives TRBD2 as the D gene, but with no DNA this cannot be confirmed. Germline V CDR1 and CDR2: DFQATT, SNEGSKA (reference sequence). CDR3 length: 15 residues.

This chain uses TRBV12-3 or TRBV12-4 with TRBJ1-1. The CDR3 length is 15 residues. The CDR3 sequence is CASSLQNLLNTEAFF.

The chain recombines TRBV4-2 with TRBJ1-5; lacking DNA, the TRBD1 call made by TCRdb goes unchecked. The germline V gene encodes CDR1 LGHNA and CDR2 YNFKEQ. The length of the CDR3 is 16 residues. The CDR3 sequence: CASSQGAMGGNQPQHF.